Below, 22 T cell receptor beta chains from the same sample are listed, as sequenced in a study of PD-1 blockade in classical Hodgkin lymphoma. Time point defined: newly diagnosed, previously untreated cHL patient sample. The repertoire was sequenced with immunoSEQ multiplex PCR; TCRdb's copy has only in-frame clones and lacks some. This table holds about 21,000 clones, roughly 94% found once. The sample consisted of peripheral blood mononuclear cells (PBMCs). All receptors derive from a human donor with classical Hodgkin lymphoma.

The CDR3 coding sequence is TGCGCCAGCAGCCAATGGGTGAGCGGGGGGGAAAGCACAGATACGCAGTATTTT. Translation: CASSQWVSGGESTDTQYF. The rearrangement joins TRBV4-3 to TRBJ2-3; 10 nucleotides line up with TRBD2. Germline-derived CDR1 and CDR2 are LGHNA and YSLEER. The CDR3 length is 18 residues. J was trimmed by 0 bases and V by 2 bases; bases with no gene match: 8.

The chain recombines TRBV2 with TRBJ2-7, with 10 bases lining up with TRBD2. Looked up from germline, CDR1 is SNHLY and CDR2 is FYNNEI. The junction had 6 bases not matched to a gene; V was cut back by 6 bases and J by 1 base. The CDR3 has 15 residues. The CDR3 region is CASSAGLADSYEQYF. CDR3 in DNA: TGTGCCAGCAGCGCTGGACTAGCGGATTCCTACGAGCAGTACTTC.

This chain joins TRBV5-1 and TRBJ2-5, with TRBD2 identical over 16 bases. CDR3 length: 17 residues. The ends lost 7 bases at V and 2 bases at J; junction bases unmatched: 8. Germline lookup yields CDR1 SGHRS and CDR2 YFSETQ. The CDR3 DNA is TGCGCCAGCCAGCCCGGGACTAGCGGGGGGGCTCAAGAGACCCAGTACTTC. It is translated as CASQPGTSGGAQETQYF.

Regarding this clone: The junction and the germline gene differ at one end; a read error may be behind it. The rearrangement uses TRBV29-1 and TRBJ1-1; D may be TRBD1 (5 bases). The length of the CDR3 is 11 residues. Germline V gives CDR1 SQVTM, CDR2 ANQGSEA. CDR3: CSVEEGAAGRF. The CDR3 DNA is TGCAGCGTTGAAGAAGGGGCCGCCGGGCGCTTT.

This clone appeared once. The chain's CDR3 is CASSPEGALTDTQYF. DNA for the CDR3: TGTGCCAGTTCGCCTGAGGGGGCTTTGACAGATACGCAGTATTTT. V and J are TRBV19 and TRBJ2-3, with 7 bases identical to TRBD1. This CDR3 spans 15 amino acids. The V gene's germline CDR1 is LNHDA and CDR2 SQIVND (reference sequence). Trimming at V came to 8 bases and at J to 3 bases, leaving 11 bases not matched to a gene.

The chain uses TRBV5-1 and TRBJ1-5, with D uncertain. The V end lost 0 bases, the J end lost 0 bases, and 7 bases lay between the germline ends. The CDR3 has 15 residues. Germline loops: CDR1 SGHRS, CDR2 YFSETQ. This chain's CDR3 is CASSLGVLSNQPQHF. CDR3 DNA: TGCGCCAGCAGCTTGGGGGTGCTTAGCAATCAGCCCCAGCATTTT.

The V and J genes are TRBV30 and TRBJ1-5; D gene unclear. V gave up 0 bases and J gave up 3 bases, with 9 bases separating them. Germline assignment: CDR1 GTSNPN and CDR2 SVGIG (reference sequence). This CDR3 is built from 14 residues. CDR3 in amino acids: CAWSVSAYNQPQHF. As DNA, the CDR3 is TGTGCCTGGAGTGTTTCGGCCTACAATCAGCCCCAGCATTTT.

The chain uses TRBV4-1 and TRBJ2-1; no clear D gene. Deletions cut 0 bases from V and 6 bases from J, with 21 bases between. Germline V gene data show CDR1 as MGHRA and CDR2 as YSYEKL. The CDR3 sequence is 18 residues long. The CDR3 loop reads CASSQDPIPGPWANEQFF. As DNA, the CDR3 is TGCGCCAGCAGCCAAGATCCTATTCCGGGCCCTTGGGCCAATGAGCAGTTCTTC.

For the CDR3, the DNA is TGTGCCAGTAGACGGGACAGGGTTAACACCGGGGAGCTGTTTTTT. It translates to CASRRDRVNTGELFF. The chain carries TRBV19 and TRBJ2-2, with TRBD1 matching 9 bases. CDR1 LNHDA and CDR2 SQIVND come from the germline V gene (reference sequence). The V segment lost 6 bases and the J segment 2 bases; nucleotides outside the gene matches: 4. This CDR3 is 15 amino acids long.

The CDR3 nucleotides are TGTGCCAGCAGCCGACGACAGGGATATAGGAACGGGGAGCTGTTTTTT. As protein: CASSRRQGYRNGELFF. The chain links TRBV7-9 to TRBJ2-2; TRBD1 matches at 7 bases. With V trimmed by 5 bases and J by 7 bases, 13 bases remained unmatched. This CDR3 is built from 16 residues. Per the germline V gene, CDR1 is SEHNR and CDR2 is FQNEAQ (reference sequence).

The chain links TRBV28 to TRBJ2-1; 9 bases map to TRBD2. This CDR3 comprises 17 residues. V lost 3 bases and J lost 4; bases outside the gene matches: 10. The germline CDR1 and CDR2 sequences are MDHEN and SYDVKM. The CDR3 DNA is TGTGCCAGCAGTTTCTCGGGGCTAGCGGGGACTTACAATGAGCAGTTCTTC. Its protein product is CASSFSGLAGTYNEQFF.

The chain is built from TRBV6-1 and TRBJ2-5, with 8 bases identical to TRBD1. This CDR3 is 15 amino acids long. Germline-derived CDR1 and CDR2 are MNHNS and SASEGT. Trimming cost V 2 bases and J 5 bases; bases outside gene matches: 7. The CDR3 DNA is TGTGCCAGCAGTGAATATCAGGGGGCGTGGGAGACCCAGTACTTC. This sequence encodes CASSEYQGAWETQYF.

The chain is built from TRBV2 and TRBJ1-4; D is perhaps TRBD1 (5 bases). Germline CDR1 SNHLY, CDR2 FYNNEI. This CDR3 contains 12 residues. Trimming shortened V by 5 bases and J by 7 bases, and 8 bases separated the two germline ends. Here the CDR3 reads CASSYRGEKLFF. In DNA, the CDR3 is TGTGCCAGCAGTTATAGGGGTGAAAAACTGTTTTTT. Full variable domain (missing parts from reference TRBV2 and TRBJ1-4): EPEVTQTPSHQVTQMGQEVILRCVPISNHLYFYWYRQILGQKVEFLVSFYNNEISEKSEIFDDQFSVERPDGSNFTLKIRSTKLEDSAMYFCASSYRGEKLFFGSGTQLSVL.

V is TRBV6-6 and J is TRBJ2-1, with D possibly TRBD1 on 5 matching bases. This CDR3 contains 14 residues. Trimming shortened V by 7 bases and J by 2 bases, and 12 bases separated the two germline ends. The germline gives CDR1 MNHNY, CDR2 SVGAGI (reference sequence). CDR3 residues: CASTLGQAYNEQFF. The CDR3, as DNA: TGTGCCAGCACCCTGGGGCAGGCCTACAATGAGCAGTTCTTC.

This clone was found once. The chain has TRBV5-1 and TRBJ2-3, with 13 bases lining up with TRBD2. CDR3 length equals 16 residues. Germline-derived CDR1 and CDR2 are SGHRS and YFSETQ. The V segment lost 4 bases and the J segment 3 bases; nucleotides outside the gene matches: 5. For the CDR3, the DNA is TGCGCCAGCAGCCAGGGACTAGCGGGGATAACAGATACGCAGTATTTT. As protein: CASSQGLAGITDTQYF.

V and J are TRBV28 and TRBJ2-1; TRBD2 agrees at 9 bases. The CDR3 spans 15 residues. J gave up 3 bases and V 8 bases, and 8 bases lay outside the gene matches. From germline, CDR1 is MDHEN and CDR2 SYDVKM. The CDR3: CASAAGGGGYNEQFF. CDR3 DNA: TGTGCCAGCGCCGCCGGCGGGGGGGGCTACAATGAGCAGTTCTTC.

V and J are TRBV2 and TRBJ1-3; no firm D call. V lost 4 bases and J 4 bases, leaving 8 bases between the germline ends. The CDR3 has 13 amino acids. The germline CDR1 and CDR2 sequences are SNHLY and FYNNEI. CDR3 in amino acids: CASSVLLGNTIYF. In nucleotides, the CDR3 is TGTGCCAGCAGTGTTTTGCTGGGAAACACCATATATTTT.

The rearrangement links TRBV11-2 to TRBJ2-5; D is tentatively TRBD1 or TRBD2 (5 bases each). Trimming removed 2 bases from V and 5 bases from J, with 15 bases in between. The CDR3 totals 15 residues. Germline V CDR1 and CDR2: SGHAT, FQNNGV. The CDR3 bases are TGTGCCAGCAGCTTAAGTGGGGGTTTCAGGGAGACCCAGTACTTC. Translated: CASSLSGGFRETQYF.

V is TRBV5-4 and J is TRBJ1-3; D unclear. Germline CDR1 SGHNT, CDR2 YYREEE (reference sequence). With 4 bases removed from V and 0 bases from J, the gap between germline ends came to 8 bases. The CDR3 runs 14 residues. The CDR3 sequence: CASSGVSSGNTIYF. The CDR3 region has the DNA TGTGCCAGCAGCGGGGTCAGCTCTGGAAACACCATATATTTT.

The rearrangement joins TRBV19 to TRBJ1-1; D gene uncertain. This CDR3 region has 14 residues. CDR1 is LNHDA and CDR2 is SQIVND in the germline V gene (reference sequence). Trimming shortened V by 1 base and J by 0 bases, and 6 bases separated the two germline ends. CDR3 protein: CASSIGRLNTEAFF. The CDR3 DNA reads as TGTGCCAGTAGTATAGGTAGATTGAACACTGAAGCTTTCTTT.

This chain joins TRBV5-4 and TRBJ2-1, with 9 nucleotides matching TRBD1. CDR1 and CDR2 from the germline V gene are SGHNT and YYREEE (reference sequence). Trimming cost V 4 bases and J 1 base; bases outside gene matches: 3. The CDR3 sequence is 15 residues long. The CDR3 bases are TGTGCCAGCAGCCAAGGGACAGGGTCCTACAATGAGCAGTTCTTC. Encoded protein: CASSQGTGSYNEQFF. Supplemented by reference TRBV5-4 and TRBJ2-1, the full variable domain reads ETGVTQSPTHLIKTRGQQVTLRCSSQSGHNTVSWYQQALGQGPQFIFQYYREEENGRGNFPPRFSGLQFPNYSSELNVNALELDDSALYLCASSQGTGSYNEQFFGPGTRLTVL.

V is TRBV10-3 and J is TRBJ2-1, with 8 nucleotides matching TRBD1. The CDR3 extends over 16 amino acids. Trimming at V came to 3 bases and at J to 4 bases, leaving 8 bases not matched to a gene. Germline CDR1 is ENHRY and CDR2 is SYGVKD. For the CDR3, the DNA is TGTGCCATCAGTGAAGAGGACAGGGAGGTTTACAATGAGCAGTTCTTC. Amino acids: CAISEEDREVYNEQFF.